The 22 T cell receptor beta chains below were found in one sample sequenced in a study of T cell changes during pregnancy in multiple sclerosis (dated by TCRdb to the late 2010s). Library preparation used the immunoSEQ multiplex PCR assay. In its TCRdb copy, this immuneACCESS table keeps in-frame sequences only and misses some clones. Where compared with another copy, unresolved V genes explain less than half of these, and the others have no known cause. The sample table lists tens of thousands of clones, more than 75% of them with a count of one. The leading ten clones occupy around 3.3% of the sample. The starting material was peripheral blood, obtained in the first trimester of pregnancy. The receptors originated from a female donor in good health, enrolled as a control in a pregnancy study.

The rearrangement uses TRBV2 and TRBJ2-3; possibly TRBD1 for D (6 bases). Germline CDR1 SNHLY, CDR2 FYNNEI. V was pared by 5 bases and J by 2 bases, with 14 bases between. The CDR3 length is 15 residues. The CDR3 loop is CASSLTGTPTDTQYF. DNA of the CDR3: TGTGCCAGCAGTCTTACAGGGACCCCCACAGATACGCAGTATTTT.

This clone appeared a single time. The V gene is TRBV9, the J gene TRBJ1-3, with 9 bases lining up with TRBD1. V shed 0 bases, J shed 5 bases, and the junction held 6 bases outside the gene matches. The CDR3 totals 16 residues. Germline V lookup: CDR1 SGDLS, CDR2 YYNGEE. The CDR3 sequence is CASSVATGQGRNTIYF. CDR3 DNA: TGTGCCAGCAGCGTAGCTACGGGACAGGGTAGAAACACCATATATTTT.

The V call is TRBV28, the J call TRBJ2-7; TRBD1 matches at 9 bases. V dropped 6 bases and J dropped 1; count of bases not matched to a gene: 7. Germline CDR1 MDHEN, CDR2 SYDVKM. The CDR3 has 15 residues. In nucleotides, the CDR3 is TGTGCCAGCAGCCCCCCCGGGACAGGGTCCTACGAGCAGTACTTC. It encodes CASSPPGTGSYEQYF.

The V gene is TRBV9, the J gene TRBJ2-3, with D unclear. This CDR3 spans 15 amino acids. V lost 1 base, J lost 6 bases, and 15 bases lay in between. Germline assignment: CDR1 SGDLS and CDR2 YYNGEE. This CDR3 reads CASSVNPNIGDTQYF. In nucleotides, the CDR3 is TGTGCCAGCAGCGTAAACCCTAACATCGGGGATACGCAGTATTTT.

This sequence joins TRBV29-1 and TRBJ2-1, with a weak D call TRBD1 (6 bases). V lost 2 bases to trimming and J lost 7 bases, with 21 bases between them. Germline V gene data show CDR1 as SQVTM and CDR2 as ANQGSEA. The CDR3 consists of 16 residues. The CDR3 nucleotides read TGCAGCGTTGAAAGTCAGTGGGGGCTAGGGGTAAATGAGCAGTTCTTC. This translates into CSVESQWGLGVNEQFF.

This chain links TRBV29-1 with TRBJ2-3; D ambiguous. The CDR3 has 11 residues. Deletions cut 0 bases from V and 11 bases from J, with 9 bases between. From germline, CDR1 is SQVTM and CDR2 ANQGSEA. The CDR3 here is CSVEDLGEQYF. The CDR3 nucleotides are TGCAGCGTTGAAGATCTCGGAGAGCAGTATTTT.

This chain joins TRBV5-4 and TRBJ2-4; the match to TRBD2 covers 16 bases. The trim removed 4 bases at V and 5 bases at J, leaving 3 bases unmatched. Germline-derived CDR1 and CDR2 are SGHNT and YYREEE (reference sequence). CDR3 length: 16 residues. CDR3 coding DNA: TGTGCCAGCAGCCCGGGACTAGCGGGGGGGCAAAACATTCAGTACTTC. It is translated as CASSPGLAGGQNIQYF.

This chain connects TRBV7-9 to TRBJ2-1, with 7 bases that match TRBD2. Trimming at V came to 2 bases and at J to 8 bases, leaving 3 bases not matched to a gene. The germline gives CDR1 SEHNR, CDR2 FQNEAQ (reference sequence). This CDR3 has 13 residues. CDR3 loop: CASSLIGRDEQFF. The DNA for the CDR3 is TGTGCCAGCAGCTTAATTGGGAGGGATGAGCAGTTCTTC. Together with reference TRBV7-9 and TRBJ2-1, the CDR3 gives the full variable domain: DTGVSQNPRHKITKRGQNVTFRCDPISEHNRLYWYRQTLGQGPEFLTYFQNEAQLEKSRLLSDRFSAERPKGSFSTLEIQRTEQGDSAMYLCASSLIGRDEQFFGPGTRLTVL.

This CDR3 reads CASLAIPGQGYTGELFF. The DNA of the CDR3 is TGTGCCAGTCTTGCTATACCGGGACAGGGGTACACCGGGGAGCTGTTTTTT. The chain links TRBV19 to TRBJ2-2; TRBD1 matches 10 bases. There are 17 residues in the CDR3. Per the germline V gene, CDR1 is LNHDA and CDR2 is SQIVND (reference sequence). V was pared by 8 bases and J by 3 bases, with 12 bases of the junction left unmatched. The full variable domain, completed using reference TRBV19 and TRBJ2-2, is DGGITQSPKYLFRKEGQNVTLSCEQNLNHDAMYWYRQDPGQGLRLIYYSQIVNDFQKGDIAEGYSVSREKKESFPLTVTSAQKNPTAFYLCASLAIPGQGYTGELFFGEGSRLTVL.

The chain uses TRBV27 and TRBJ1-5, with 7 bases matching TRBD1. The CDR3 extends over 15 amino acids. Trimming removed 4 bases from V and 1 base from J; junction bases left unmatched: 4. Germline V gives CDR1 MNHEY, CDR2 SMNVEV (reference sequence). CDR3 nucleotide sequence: TGTGCCAGCAGTTCATTACAGGGGAGCAATCAGCCCCAGCATTTT. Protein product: CASSSLQGSNQPQHF.

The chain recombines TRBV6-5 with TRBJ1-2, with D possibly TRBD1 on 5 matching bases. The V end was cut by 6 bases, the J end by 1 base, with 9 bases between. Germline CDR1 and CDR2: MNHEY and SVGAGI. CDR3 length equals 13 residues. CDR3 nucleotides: TGTGCCAGCAGCCCGGGGGTTAACTATGGCTACACCTTC. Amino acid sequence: CASSPGVNYGYTF.

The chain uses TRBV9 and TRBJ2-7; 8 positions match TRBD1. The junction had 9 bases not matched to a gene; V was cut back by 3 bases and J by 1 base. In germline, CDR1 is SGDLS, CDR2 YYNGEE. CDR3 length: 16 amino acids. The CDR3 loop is CASSGHSGTGSYEQYF. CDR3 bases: TGTGCCAGCAGCGGCCATTCTGGGACAGGTTCCTACGAGCAGTACTTC.

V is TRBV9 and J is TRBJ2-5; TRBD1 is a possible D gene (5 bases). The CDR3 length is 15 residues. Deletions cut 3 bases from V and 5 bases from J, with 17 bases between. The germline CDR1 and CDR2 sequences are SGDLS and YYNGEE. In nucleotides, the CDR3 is TGTGCCAGCAGCGCGGTGGGGCTAGGACGGGAGACCCAGTACTTC. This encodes CASSAVGLGRETQYF. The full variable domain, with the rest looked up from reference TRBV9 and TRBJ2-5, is DSGVTQTPKHLITATGQRVTLRCSPRSGDLSVYWYQQSLDQGLQFLIQYYNGEERAKGNILERFSAQQFPDLHSELNLSSLELGDSALYFCASSAVGLGRETQYFGPGTRLLVL.

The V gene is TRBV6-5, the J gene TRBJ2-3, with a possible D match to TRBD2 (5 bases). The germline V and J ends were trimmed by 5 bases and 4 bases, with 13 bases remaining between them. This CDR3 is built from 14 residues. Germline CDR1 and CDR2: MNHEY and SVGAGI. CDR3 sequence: CASSPRGVPDTQYF. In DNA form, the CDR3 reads TGTGCCAGCAGTCCCCGGGGTGTTCCAGATACGCAGTATTTT.

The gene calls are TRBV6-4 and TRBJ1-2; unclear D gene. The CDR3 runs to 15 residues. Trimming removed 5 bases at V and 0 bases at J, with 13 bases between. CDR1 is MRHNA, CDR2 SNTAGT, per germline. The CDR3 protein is CASSPALRANYGYTF. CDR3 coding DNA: TGTGCCAGCAGTCCTGCATTGAGGGCTAACTATGGCTACACCTTC.

The CDR3 DNA follows: TGTGCCAGCAGCCAGATCTACGAGCAGTACTTC. Encoded protein: CASSQIYEQYF. The V and J genes are TRBV11-2 and TRBJ2-7; D remains unclear. Per the germline V gene, CDR1 is SGHAT and CDR2 is FQNNGV. The CDR3 has 11 residues. Trimming stripped 5 bases from V and 3 bases from J, with 5 bases between.

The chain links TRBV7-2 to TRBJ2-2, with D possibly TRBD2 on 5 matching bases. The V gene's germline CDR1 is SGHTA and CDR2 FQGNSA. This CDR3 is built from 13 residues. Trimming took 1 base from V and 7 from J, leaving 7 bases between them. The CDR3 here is CASSLDRDGELFF. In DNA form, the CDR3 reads TGTGCCAGCAGCTTAGATCGGGACGGGGAGCTGTTTTTT. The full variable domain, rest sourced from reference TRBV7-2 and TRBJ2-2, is GAGVSQSPSNKVTEKGKDVELRCDPISGHTALYWYRQSLGQGLEFLIYFQGNSAPDKSGLPSDRFSAERTGGSVSTLTIQRTQQEDSAVYLCASSLDRDGELFFGEGSRLTVL.

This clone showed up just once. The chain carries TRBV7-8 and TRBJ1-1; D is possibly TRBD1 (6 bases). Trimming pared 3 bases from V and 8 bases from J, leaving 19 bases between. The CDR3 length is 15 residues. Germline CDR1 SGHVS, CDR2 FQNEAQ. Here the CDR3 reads CASSLAGVGRGEAFF. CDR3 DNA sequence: TGTGCCAGCAGCTTGGCTGGGGTAGGCAGGGGAGAAGCTTTCTTT.

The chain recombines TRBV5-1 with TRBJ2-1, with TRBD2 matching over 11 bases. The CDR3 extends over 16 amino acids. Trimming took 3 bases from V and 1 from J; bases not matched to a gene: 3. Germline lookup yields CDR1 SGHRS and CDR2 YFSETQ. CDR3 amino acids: CASSSTSGVSYNEQFF. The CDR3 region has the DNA TGCGCCAGCAGCTCGACTAGCGGGGTTTCCTACAATGAGCAGTTCTTC.

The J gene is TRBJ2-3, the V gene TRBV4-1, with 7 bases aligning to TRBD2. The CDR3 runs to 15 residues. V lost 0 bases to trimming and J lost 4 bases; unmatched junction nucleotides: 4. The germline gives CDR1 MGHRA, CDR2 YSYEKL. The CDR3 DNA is TGCGCCAGCAGCCAAGATTATCTAGCGGCAGATACGCAGTATTTT. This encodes CASSQDYLAADTQYF.

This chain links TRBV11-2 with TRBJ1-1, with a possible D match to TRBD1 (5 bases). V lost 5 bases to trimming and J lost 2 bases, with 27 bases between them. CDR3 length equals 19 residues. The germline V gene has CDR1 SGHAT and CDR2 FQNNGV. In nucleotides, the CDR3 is TGTGCCAGCAGCCCCGGGGGGAGGGGAGGGAGTACCTCAAACACTGAAGCTTTCTTT. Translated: CASSPGGRGGSTSNTEAFF.

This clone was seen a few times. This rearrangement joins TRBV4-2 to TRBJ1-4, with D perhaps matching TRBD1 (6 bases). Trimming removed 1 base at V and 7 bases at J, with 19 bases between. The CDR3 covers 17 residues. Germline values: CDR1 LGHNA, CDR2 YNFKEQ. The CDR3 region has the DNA TGTGCCAGCAGCCAAGTATCCAGGGGAGTACCAAGTGAAAAACTGTTTTTT. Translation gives CASSQVSRGVPSEKLFF.